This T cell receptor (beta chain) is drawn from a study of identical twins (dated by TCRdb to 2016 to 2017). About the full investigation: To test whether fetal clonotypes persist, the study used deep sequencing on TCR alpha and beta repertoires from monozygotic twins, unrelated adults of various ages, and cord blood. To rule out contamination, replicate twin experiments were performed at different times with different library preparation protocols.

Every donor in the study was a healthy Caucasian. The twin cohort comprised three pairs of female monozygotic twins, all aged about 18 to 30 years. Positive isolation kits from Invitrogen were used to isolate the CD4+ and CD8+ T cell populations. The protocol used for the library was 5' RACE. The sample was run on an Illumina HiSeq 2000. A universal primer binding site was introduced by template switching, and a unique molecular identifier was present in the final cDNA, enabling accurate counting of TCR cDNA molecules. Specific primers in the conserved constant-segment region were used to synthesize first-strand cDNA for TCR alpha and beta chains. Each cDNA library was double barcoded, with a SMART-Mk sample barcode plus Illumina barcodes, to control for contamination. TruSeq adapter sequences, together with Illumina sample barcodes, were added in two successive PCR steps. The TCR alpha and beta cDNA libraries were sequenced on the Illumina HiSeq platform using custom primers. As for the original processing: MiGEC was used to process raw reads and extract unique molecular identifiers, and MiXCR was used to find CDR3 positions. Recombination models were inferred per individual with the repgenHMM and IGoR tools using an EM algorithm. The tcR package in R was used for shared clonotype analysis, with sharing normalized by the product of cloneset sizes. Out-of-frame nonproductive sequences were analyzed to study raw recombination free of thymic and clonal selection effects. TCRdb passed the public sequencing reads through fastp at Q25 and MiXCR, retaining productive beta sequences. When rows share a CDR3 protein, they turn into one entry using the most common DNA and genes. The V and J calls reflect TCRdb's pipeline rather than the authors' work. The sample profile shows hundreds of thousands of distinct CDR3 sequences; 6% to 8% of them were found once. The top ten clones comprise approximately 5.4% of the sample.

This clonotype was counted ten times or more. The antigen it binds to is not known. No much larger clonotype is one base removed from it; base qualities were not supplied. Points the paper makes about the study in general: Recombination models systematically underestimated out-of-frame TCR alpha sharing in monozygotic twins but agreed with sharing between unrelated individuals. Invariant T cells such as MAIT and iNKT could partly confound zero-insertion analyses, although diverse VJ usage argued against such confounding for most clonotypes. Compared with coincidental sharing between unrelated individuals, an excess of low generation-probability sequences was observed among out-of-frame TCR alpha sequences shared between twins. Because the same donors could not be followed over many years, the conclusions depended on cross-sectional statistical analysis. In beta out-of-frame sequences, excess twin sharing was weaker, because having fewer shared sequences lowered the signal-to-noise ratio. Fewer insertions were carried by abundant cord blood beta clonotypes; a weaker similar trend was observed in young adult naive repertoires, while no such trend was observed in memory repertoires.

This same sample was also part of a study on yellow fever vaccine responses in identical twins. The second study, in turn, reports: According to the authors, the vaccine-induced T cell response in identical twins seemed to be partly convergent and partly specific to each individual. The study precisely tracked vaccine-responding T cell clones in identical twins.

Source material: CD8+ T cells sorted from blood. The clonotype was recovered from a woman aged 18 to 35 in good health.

The DNA is TGCAGCGTTGATCCGGGACTAGCGGTCCAGGAGGCAGATACGCAGTATTTT. This gives the protein CSVDPGLAVQEADTQYF. The chain uses TRBV29-1 and TRBJ2-3, with 11 bases aligning to TRBD2. Its CDR3 holds 17 amino acids, cysteine through phenylalanine. CDR3 DNA is the only sequence kept; it has 51 bases, read in frame from the first base. Clipping removes 3 bases from V and 4 bases from J, with 12 as the unmatched junction base count. In the germline V gene, CDR1 corresponds to SQVTM and CDR2 to ANQGSEA.